This T cell receptor (beta chain) was retrieved from a study of T-cell reconstitution after alpha-beta-depleted transplantation in children. Study observations and caveats: After transplant, high TCRbeta diversity at day 60 in some patients arose from surviving recipient T cells and thymic progenitors. Expanded clones from the graft, numbering several hundred, reportedly supplied alpha-beta T cells about two months after transplant.

As regards this clonotype: Its antigen is unidentified.

Unique molecular identifiers were incorporated into the prepared TCRbeta library. TCRdb re-derived calls from the PCR reads in MiXCR, one entry per CDR3 protein. The table shows 500,000 or so distinct CDR3 sequences, with roughly 10% occurring only once. The V gene end was trimmed by 4 bases and the J gene end by 0 bases; junction bases not matched to a gene: 10. Per the germline V gene, CDR1 is SGHRS and CDR2 is YFSETQ. The CDR3 consists of 17 residues. This clonotype was obtained from a female patient between 2 and 15 years old who had a stem cell transplant for aplastic anemia, so the T cells may come from the graft donor. The chain recombines TRBV5-1 with TRBJ2-3; TRBD2 agrees at 8 bases. The sample here was PBMCs, mostly from graft donor cells, taken 180 days after TCRalphabeta/CD19-depleted stem cell transplant. CDR3 in amino acids: CASSPRPGGTSTDTQYF. CDR3 nucleotides: TGCGCCAGCAGCCCTAGGCCGGGAGGGACTAGCACAGATACGCAGTATTTT.